The entry that follows covers one T cell receptor (beta chain) sequence. Its antigen is still unknown. Produced via immunoSEQ multiplex PCR; TCRdb's table is partial and in-frame only. The sample gives about 1,500,000 clones, roughly 96% of which show up once; about 1.2% is in the top ten. These data come from a study of shared clonotypes between healthy human individuals. Study-wide findings and caveats: The generation probabilities recorded for non-shared clonotypes fell below those of clonotypes shared by all four donors. Memory subsets had estimated richness that was generally smaller than that of naive subsets. Between several donors, naive CD4 clonotypes were shared at a level of about 5%.

A CD45RA-negative memory subset and a CD45RA+ naive subset were separated from the CD4+ cells. This CDR3 region has 12 residues. Trimming removed 9 bases from V and 14 bases from J; junction bases left unmatched: 6. The germline gives CDR1 MDHEN, CDR2 SYDVKM. This TCR derives from a man aged 25-45 years in good health. The specimen sequenced was naive CD4+ T cells sorted from blood. Subset of the sample: CD45RA+ positively selected. The chain couples TRBV28 to TRBJ2-3; 15 nucleotides match TRBD2. CDR3 loop: CASREGLAGGYF. The CDR3 bases are TGTGCCAGTAGAGAGGGACTAGCGGGAGGGTATTTT.